The next 27 T cell receptor beta chains were all read from a single sample in a study of T cells in Graves' hyperthyroidism and ophthalmopathy (dated by TCRdb to the late 2010s). Library creation used multiplex PCR. Sequenced using an Illumina HiSeq 2000. TCR beta CDR3 regions were amplified from RNA transcripts. A first-round RT-PCR of the TCR CDR3 used the HTBI primer set with the Qiagen OneStep RT-PCR kit. Using fastp trimming at Q25 and MiXCR clonotype assembly, TCRdb reanalyzed the public sequencing data and kept in-frame beta chains. Each entry merges the rows of one CDR3 protein and shows their most common DNA and genes. Here the sample has fewer than 850,000 distinct CDR3 sequences; roughly a sixth occur a single time. About 14% of the sample is held by the ten biggest clonotypes. The sequencing input was blood. The receptor source for this set is a man between 50 and 59 years old with Graves' hyperthyroidism.

In the case of this clonotype: Just one base apart from a much larger clone, this may be a read error. The rearrangement uses TRBV5-1 and TRBJ1-2; D perhaps matches TRBD1 (6 bases). Trimming took off 3 bases at V and 7 bases at J, with 22 bases between the two ends. The CDR3 is 16 amino acids. Germline V lookup: CDR1 SGHRS, CDR2 YFSETQ. CDR3 in DNA: TGCGCCAGCAGCTCCGAGGGTGAGGGGGGCAGCTGTGGCTACACCTTC. This codes for CASSSEGEGGSCGYTF.

The V gene is TRBV20-1, the J gene TRBJ1-4, with D possibly matching TRBD1 (6 bases). The length of the CDR3 is 13 residues. Germline values: CDR1 DFQATT, CDR2 SNEGSKA (reference sequence). Deletions cut 3 bases from V and 6 bases from J, with 11 bases between. CDR3 in amino acids: CSASRGVDEKLFF. CDR3 DNA sequence: TGCAGTGCTAGTAGGGGGGTGGATGAAAAACTGTTTTTT.

This rearrangement joins TRBV20-1 to TRBJ2-5; 8 nucleotides match TRBD2. The CDR3 covers 15 residues. The V gene end was trimmed by 3 bases and the J gene end by 4 bases; junction bases not matched to a gene: 10. CDR1 DFQATT and CDR2 SNEGSKA come from the germline V gene (reference sequence). CDR3: CSASGDSGTRETQYF. For the CDR3, the DNA is TGCAGTGCTAGTGGGGATAGCGGGACTAGAGAGACCCAGTACTTC.

This clonotype came up many times. The chain couples TRBV7-6 to TRBJ2-1; D is uncertain. Trimming pared 3 bases from V and 8 bases from J, leaving 8 bases between. The germline V gene has CDR1 SGHVS and CDR2 FNYEAQ. This CDR3 has 12 amino acids. For the CDR3, the DNA is TGTGCCAGCAGCTTCGCGGATCATGAGCAGTTCTTC. Its translation is CASSFADHEQFF. Variable domain in full (rest from reference TRBV7-6 and TRBJ2-1): GAGVSQSPRYKVTKRGQDVALRCDPISGHVSLYWYRQALGQGPEFLTYFNYEAQQDKSGLPNDRFSAERPEGSISTLTIQRTEQRDSAMYRCASSFADHEQFFGPGTRLTVL.

This clonotype was counted at least ten times. V and J are TRBV20-1 and TRBJ1-2; possibly TRBD1 for D (6 bases). Looked up from germline, CDR1 is DFQATT and CDR2 is SNEGSKA (reference sequence). CDR3 length: 11 amino acids. Trimming cost V 5 bases and J 6 bases, with 10 bases left between them. CDR3 amino acids: CSAVRQDGYTF. CDR3 coding DNA: TGCAGTGCTGTAAGACAGGATGGCTACACCTTC.

This clonotype was picked up a small number of times. V is TRBV19 and J is TRBJ2-1, with TRBD2 matching 16 bases. The CDR3 has 17 residues. V gave up 5 bases and J gave up 7 bases; unmatched junction bases: 8. Germline V CDR1 and CDR2: LNHDA, SQIVND (reference sequence). Written as DNA, the CDR3 is TGTGCCAGTAGTCCCGGGGGGACTAGCGGGAGGGCGAATGAGCAGTTCTTC. Encoded protein: CASSPGGTSGRANEQFF.

Notes on this clonotype: This clone may be a read error of a much larger clone one base away. The chain has TRBV5-1 and TRBJ2-3; no clear D gene. CDR1 SGHRS and CDR2 YFSETQ come from the germline V gene. The CDR3 contains 17 residues. Trimming took 5 bases from V and 1 from J, leaving 20 bases between them. The CDR3 DNA reads TGCGCCAGCAGTACCCGCCCCCGTGTGTCGGGCACAGATACGCAGTATTTT. Translating it yields CASSTRPRVSGTDTQYF.

Ten or more counts support this clonotype. The V and J genes are TRBV2 and TRBJ2-1; TRBD2 matches at 12 bases. Germline V gives CDR1 SNHLY, CDR2 FYNNEI. V was clipped by 4 bases and J by 5 bases; unmatched bases: 6. The CDR3 spans 16 residues. CDR3 sequence reads: CASSVLAGGPNNEQFF. The CDR3 DNA reads TGTGCCAGCAGTGTACTAGCGGGAGGCCCCAACAATGAGCAGTTCTTC.

The chain carries TRBV6-2 or TRBV6-3 and TRBJ1-5; a possible D gene is TRBD1 (6 bases). The CDR3 is 12 residues long. CDR1 is MNHEY and CDR2 is SVGEGT in the germline V gene. Trimming took off 10 bases at V and 6 bases at J, with 13 bases between the two ends. The CDR3 spells CAIATGFQPQHF. DNA of the CDR3: TGTGCCATCGCCACAGGGTTTCAGCCCCAGCATTTT.

This clonotype was recorded at least ten times. This sequence joins TRBV28 and TRBJ1-1; D unclear. This CDR3 contains 13 residues. Trimming pared 3 bases from V and 4 bases from J, leaving 9 bases between. Germline lookup yields CDR1 MDHEN and CDR2 SYDVKM. CDR3 nucleotide sequence: TGTGCCAGCAGTTTGCCTCGGCGCACTGAAGCTTTCTTT. It encodes CASSLPRRTEAFF.

V and J are TRBV10-1 and TRBJ2-7, with TRBD2 identical over 9 bases. The CDR3 has 15 residues. From germline, CDR1 is WNHNN and CDR2 SYGVQD (reference sequence). V gave up 4 bases and J gave up 5 bases; unmatched junction bases: 9. CDR3 DNA: TGCGCCAGCAGTGCGGCTAGCGGGACGGTACACGAGCAGTACTTC. This sequence encodes CASSAASGTVHEQYF.

V and J are TRBV2 and TRBJ2-1; weak D call: TRBD2 (5 bases). V dropped 7 bases and J dropped 2 bases, with 12 bases sitting between them. Germline-derived CDR1 and CDR2 are SNHLY and FYNNEI. CDR3 size: 14 residues. CDR3 residues: CASMRENTYNEQFF. CDR3 DNA: TGTGCCAGCATGAGGGAGAACACCTACAATGAGCAGTTCTTC.

This clonotype was detected ten times or more. The gene calls are TRBV12-3 or TRBV12-4 and TRBJ2-1; no clear D gene. The CDR3 contains 14 residues. Trimming cost V 6 bases and J 4 bases, with 13 bases left between them. CDR3 amino acids: CASSPSPAYNEQFF. CDR3 bases: TGTGCCAGCAGCCCCAGTCCCGCGTACAATGAGCAGTTCTTC.

This clonotype has a handful of counts. The chain has TRBV7-8 and TRBJ2-1; 8 bases agree with TRBD2. Germline loops: CDR1 SGHVS, CDR2 FQNEAQ. The CDR3 loop spans 16 amino acids. After removal of 5 bases from V and 8 bases from J, the junction contained 14 bases not matched to a gene. The CDR3 reads CASSPPRSGGLYEQFF. Here the CDR3 DNA reads TGTGCCAGCAGCCCTCCAAGGTCGGGAGGGTTGTATGAGCAGTTCTTC.

In its sample, this clonotype was seen many times. This chain connects TRBV12-3 or TRBV12-4 to TRBJ1-1, with D possibly TRBD1 on 5 matching bases. V gave up 5 bases and J gave up 1 base, with 14 bases separating them. The CDR3 spans 15 residues. This chain's CDR3 is CASSQIQGRNTEAFF. The CDR3 coding sequence is TGTGCCAGCAGTCAAATTCAGGGTCGGAACACTGAAGCTTTCTTT.

This clonotype was detected many times. This CDR3 reads CASRPGVAGAHEQYF. In DNA form, the CDR3 reads TGTGCCAGCCGACCCGGGGTAGCGGGAGCCCACGAGCAGTACTTC. V is TRBV11-2 and J is TRBJ2-7; TRBD2 agrees at 9 bases. The ends lost 8 bases at V and 5 bases at J; junction bases unmatched: 13. Germline loops: CDR1 SGHAT, CDR2 FQNNGV. The length of the CDR3 is 15 residues.

The table lists this clonotype with many counts. The V call is TRBV27, the J call TRBJ2-1, with no clear D. Germline V gene sequence: CDR1 MNHEY, CDR2 SMNVEV (reference sequence). V was pared by 2 bases and J by 6 bases, with 11 bases between. The CDR3 totals 14 residues. The CDR3 sequence: CASSLTYSFNEQFF. DNA for the CDR3: TGTGCCAGCAGTTTAACCTACAGCTTCAATGAGCAGTTCTTC.

This clonotype was seen a handful of times. The J gene is TRBJ2-1, the V gene TRBV7-9; 7 nucleotides agree with TRBD2. Germline-derived CDR1 and CDR2 are SEHNR and FQNEAQ (reference sequence). Germline trimming cut 4 bases from V and 6 bases from J; bases unmatched to any gene: 12. CDR3 length equals 16 residues. This CDR3 reads CASSYPPPGGGNEQFF. CDR3 DNA sequence: TGTGCCAGCAGCTACCCCCCCCCGGGAGGTGGCAATGAGCAGTTCTTC.

This chain links TRBV3-1 with TRBJ1-2, with D unresolved. Trimming took 0 bases from V and 2 from J, leaving 16 bases between them. The CDR3 length is 17 residues. Germline CDR1 LGHDT, CDR2 YNNKEL (reference sequence). Written as DNA, the CDR3 is TGTGCCAGCAGCCAAGAACCCCAAGTCCGACTGAACTATGGCTACACCTTC. Translating it yields CASSQEPQVRLNYGYTF.

This clonotype was recorded at least ten times. This sequence joins TRBV6-2 or TRBV6-3 and TRBJ1-2; a possible D gene is TRBD1 (5 bases). CDR1 and CDR2 from the germline V gene are MNHEY and SVGEGT. This CDR3 is built from 13 residues. The V end was cut by 8 bases, the J end by 0 bases, with 10 bases between. CDR3 amino acids: CASRDGANYGYTF. DNA of the CDR3: TGTGCCAGCCGGGACGGAGCTAACTATGGCTACACCTTC.

This clonotype was counted ten times or more. The J gene is TRBJ1-2, the V gene TRBV12-3 or TRBV12-4; tentative D call: TRBD1 (5 bases). Trimming took 4 bases from V and 5 from J, leaving 11 bases between them. The CDR3 runs 13 residues. The CDR3 loop is CASSSGGRYGYTF. CDR3 sequence (DNA): TGTGCCAGCAGTTCGGGGGGGAGGTATGGCTACACCTTC.

This clonotype was seen more than once but under ten times. The chain's CDR3 is CSARGEVKSGAGNQPQHF. The CDR3 DNA sequence: TGCAGTGCTAGAGGGGAGGTTAAGTCCGGGGCGGGCAATCAGCCCCAGCATTTT. The chain employs TRBV20-1 and TRBJ1-5, with D possibly being TRBD1 (5 bases). Trimming left V 1 base short and J 2 bases short, with 21 bases between. CDR3 length: 18 residues. CDR1 is DFQATT, CDR2 SNEGSKA, per germline (reference sequence).

This clonotype appeared a few times. The chain has TRBV6-1 and TRBJ1-6; D is unresolved. Germline lookup yields CDR1 MNHNS and CDR2 SASEGT. The CDR3 loop spans 13 amino acids. V was clipped by 5 bases and J by 10 bases, with 12 bases between them. The CDR3 nucleotides read TGTGCCAGCAGTATTTATAGGACCTCACCCCTCCACTTT. Amino acids: CASSIYRTSPLHF.

The DNA of the CDR3 is TGTGCCAGCAGCTTAGGGGACGTTATCCGGCCAAATAGCACAGATACGCAGTATTTT. It specifies CASSLGDVIRPNSTDTQYF. This rearrangement joins TRBV7-9 to TRBJ2-3; D may correspond to TRBD1 or TRBD2 (5 bases each). This CDR3 contains 19 residues. From germline, CDR1 is SEHNR and CDR2 FQNEAQ (reference sequence). V dropped 1 base and J dropped 0 bases, with 20 bases sitting between them.

This clonotype was observed at least ten times. The chain combines TRBV6-6 with TRBJ2-7, with 8 nucleotides matching TRBD1. The CDR3 is 15 amino acids. CDR1 and CDR2 (germline): MNHNY, SVGAGI (reference sequence). The ends lost 2 bases at V and 2 bases at J; junction bases unmatched: 5. The CDR3 DNA reads TGTGCCAGCAGTTACAGAGGACAGGGCGCCTACGAGCAGTACTTC. It encodes CASSYRGQGAYEQYF.

To note about this clonotype: A much bigger clone sits one base away, suggesting this may be a read error. The rearrangement links TRBV9 to TRBJ2-5, with a tentative D call TRBD2 (6 bases). CDR1 is SGDLS and CDR2 is YYNGEE in the germline V gene. This CDR3 spans 15 amino acids. Here the CDR3 reads CASSAFSGRQETHYF. The CDR3 DNA sequence: TGTGCCAGCAGCGCTTTTAGCGGACGCCAAGAGACCCACTACTTC.

This clonotype was recorded many times. The chain couples TRBV9 to TRBJ2-7; perhaps TRBD1 as D (5 bases). Germline values: CDR1 SGDLS, CDR2 YYNGEE. The CDR3 sequence is 14 residues long. Trimming stripped 2 bases from V and 6 bases from J, with 15 bases between. In nucleotides, the CDR3 is TGTGCCAGCAGCGTCGACAGCGATCCGGGCGAGCAGTACTTC. Translating it yields CASSVDSDPGEQYF.